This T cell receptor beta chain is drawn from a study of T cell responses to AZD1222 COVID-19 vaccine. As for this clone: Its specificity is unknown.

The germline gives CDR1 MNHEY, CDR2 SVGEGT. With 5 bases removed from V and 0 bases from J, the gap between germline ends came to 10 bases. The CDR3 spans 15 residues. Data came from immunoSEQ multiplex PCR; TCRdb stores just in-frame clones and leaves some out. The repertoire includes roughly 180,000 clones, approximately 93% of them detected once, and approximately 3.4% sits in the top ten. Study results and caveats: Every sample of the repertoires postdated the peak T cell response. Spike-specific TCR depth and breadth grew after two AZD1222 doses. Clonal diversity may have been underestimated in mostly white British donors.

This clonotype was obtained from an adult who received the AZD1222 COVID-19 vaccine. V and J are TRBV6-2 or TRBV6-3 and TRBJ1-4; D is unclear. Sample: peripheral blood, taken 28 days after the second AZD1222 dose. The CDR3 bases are TGTGCCAGCAGTCACGACGGTGCAACTAATGAAAAACTGTTTTTT. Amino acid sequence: CASSHDGATNEKLFF.